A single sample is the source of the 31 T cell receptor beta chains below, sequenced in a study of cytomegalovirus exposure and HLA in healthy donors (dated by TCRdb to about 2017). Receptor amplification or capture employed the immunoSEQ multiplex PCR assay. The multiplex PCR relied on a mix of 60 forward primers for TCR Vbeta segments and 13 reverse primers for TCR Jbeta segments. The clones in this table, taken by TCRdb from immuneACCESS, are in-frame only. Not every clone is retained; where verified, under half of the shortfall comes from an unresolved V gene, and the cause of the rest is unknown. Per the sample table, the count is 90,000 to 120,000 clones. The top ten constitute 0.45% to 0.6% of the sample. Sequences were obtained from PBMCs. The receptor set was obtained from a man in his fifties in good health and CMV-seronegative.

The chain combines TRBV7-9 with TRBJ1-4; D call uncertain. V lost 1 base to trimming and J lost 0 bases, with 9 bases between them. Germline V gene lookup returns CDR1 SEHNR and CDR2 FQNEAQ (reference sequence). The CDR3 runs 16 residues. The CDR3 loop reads CASSLDGSATNEKLFF. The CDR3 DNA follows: TGTGCCAGCAGCTTAGATGGCAGTGCAACTAATGAAAAACTGTTTTTT. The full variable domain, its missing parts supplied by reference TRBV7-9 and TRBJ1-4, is DTGVSQNPRHKITKRGQNVTFRCDPISEHNRLYWYRQTLGQGPEFLTYFQNEAQLEKSRLLSDRFSAERPKGSFSTLEIQRTEQGDSAMYLCASSLDGSATNEKLFFGSGTQLSVL.

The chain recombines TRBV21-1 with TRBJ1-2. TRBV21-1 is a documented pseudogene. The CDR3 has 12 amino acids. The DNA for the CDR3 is TGTGCCAGCAGCAAGCGGAAGGAAGGCTACACCTTC. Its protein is CASSKRKEGYTF.

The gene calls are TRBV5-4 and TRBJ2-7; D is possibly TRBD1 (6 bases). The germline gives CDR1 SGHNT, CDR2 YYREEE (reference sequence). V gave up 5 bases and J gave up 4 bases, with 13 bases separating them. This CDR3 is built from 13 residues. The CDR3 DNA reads TGTGCCAGCAGAGCAGGGCAGGGGTACGAGCAGTACTTC. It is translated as CASRAGQGYEQYF. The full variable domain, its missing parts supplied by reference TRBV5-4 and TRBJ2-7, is ETGVTQSPTHLIKTRGQQVTLRCSSQSGHNTVSWYQQALGQGPQFIFQYYREEENGRGNFPPRFSGLQFPNYSSELNVNALELDDSALYLCASRAGQGYEQYFGPGTRLTVT.

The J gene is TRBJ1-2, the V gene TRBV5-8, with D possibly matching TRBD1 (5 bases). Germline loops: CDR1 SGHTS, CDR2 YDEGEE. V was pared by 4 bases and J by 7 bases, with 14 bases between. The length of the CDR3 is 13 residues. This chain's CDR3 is CASSPSRAGGYTF. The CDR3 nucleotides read TGTGCCAGCAGCCCCTCCAGGGCCGGTGGCTACACCTTC.

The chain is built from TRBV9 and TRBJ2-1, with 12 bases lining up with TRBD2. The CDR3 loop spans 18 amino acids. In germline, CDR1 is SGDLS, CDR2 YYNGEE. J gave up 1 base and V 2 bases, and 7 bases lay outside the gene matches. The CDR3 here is CASSVRLAGEGSYNEQFF. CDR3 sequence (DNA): TGTGCCAGCAGCGTGCGACTAGCGGGAGAGGGATCCTACAATGAGCAGTTCTTC.

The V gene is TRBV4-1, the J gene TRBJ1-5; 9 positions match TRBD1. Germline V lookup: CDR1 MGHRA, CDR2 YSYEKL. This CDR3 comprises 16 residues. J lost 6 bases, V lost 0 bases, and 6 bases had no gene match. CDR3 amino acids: CASSQDFGQGFQPQHF. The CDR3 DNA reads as TGCGCCAGCAGCCAAGATTTTGGACAGGGGTTTCAGCCCCAGCATTTT.

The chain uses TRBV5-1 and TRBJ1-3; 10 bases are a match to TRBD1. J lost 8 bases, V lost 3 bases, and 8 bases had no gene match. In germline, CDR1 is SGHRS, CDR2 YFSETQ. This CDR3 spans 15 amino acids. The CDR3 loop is CASSSRDRGSDTIYF. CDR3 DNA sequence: TGCGCCAGCAGCTCCAGGGACAGGGGATCGGACACCATATATTTT.

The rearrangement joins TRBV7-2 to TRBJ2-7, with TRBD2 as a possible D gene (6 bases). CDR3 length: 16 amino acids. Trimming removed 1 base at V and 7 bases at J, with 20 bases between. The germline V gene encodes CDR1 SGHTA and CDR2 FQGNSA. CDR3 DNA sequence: TGTGCCAGCAGCTTAGGACCCAGAGGAGGGCCGGGTGAGCAGTACTTC. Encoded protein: CASSLGPRGGPGEQYF.

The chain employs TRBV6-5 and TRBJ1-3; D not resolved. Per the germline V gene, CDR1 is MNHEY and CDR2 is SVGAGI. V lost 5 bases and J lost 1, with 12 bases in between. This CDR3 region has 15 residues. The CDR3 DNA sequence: TGTGCCAGCAGTCGGGGTGGGGTGTCTGGAAACACCATATATTTT. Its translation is CASSRGGVSGNTIYF.

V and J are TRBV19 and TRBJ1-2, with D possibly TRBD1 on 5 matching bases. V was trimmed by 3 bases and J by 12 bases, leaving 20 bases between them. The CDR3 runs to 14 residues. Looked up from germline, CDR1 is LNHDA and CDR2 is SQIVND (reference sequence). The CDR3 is CASSISAGLYLDTF. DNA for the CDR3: TGTGCCAGTAGTATTTCGGCAGGGCTATATCTAGACACCTTC.

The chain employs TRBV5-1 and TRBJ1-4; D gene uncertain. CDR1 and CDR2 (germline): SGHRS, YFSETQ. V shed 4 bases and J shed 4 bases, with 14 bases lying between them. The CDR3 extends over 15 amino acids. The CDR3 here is CASSNPQAGNEKLFF. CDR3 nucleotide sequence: TGCGCCAGCAGCAATCCTCAGGCGGGTAATGAAAAACTGTTTTTT.

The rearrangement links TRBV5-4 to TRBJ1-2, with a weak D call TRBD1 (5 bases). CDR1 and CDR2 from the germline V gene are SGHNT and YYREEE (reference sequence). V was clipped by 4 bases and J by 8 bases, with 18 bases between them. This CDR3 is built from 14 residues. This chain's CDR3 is CASSRGGTSQGYTF. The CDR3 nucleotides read TGTGCCAGCAGCCGCGGAGGGACTTCACAGGGCTACACCTTC.

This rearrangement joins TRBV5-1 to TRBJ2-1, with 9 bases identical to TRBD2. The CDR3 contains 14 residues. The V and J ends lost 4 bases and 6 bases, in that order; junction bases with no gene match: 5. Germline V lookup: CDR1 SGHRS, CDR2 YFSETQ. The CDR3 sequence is CASSISGSVNEQFF. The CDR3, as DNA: TGCGCCAGCAGCATTAGCGGGAGTGTCAATGAGCAGTTCTTC.

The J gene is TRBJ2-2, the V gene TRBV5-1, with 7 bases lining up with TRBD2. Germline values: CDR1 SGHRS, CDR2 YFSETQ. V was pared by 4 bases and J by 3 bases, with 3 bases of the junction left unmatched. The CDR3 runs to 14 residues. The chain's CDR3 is CASSPGLYTGELFF. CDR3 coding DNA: TGCGCCAGCAGCCCGGGACTATACACCGGGGAGCTGTTTTTT.

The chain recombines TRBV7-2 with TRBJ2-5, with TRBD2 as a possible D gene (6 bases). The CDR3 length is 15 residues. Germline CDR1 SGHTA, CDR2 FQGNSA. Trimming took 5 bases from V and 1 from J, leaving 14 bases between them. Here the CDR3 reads CASSRPGLGQETQYF. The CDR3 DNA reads TGTGCCAGCAGCCGCCCGGGACTGGGCCAAGAGACCCAGTACTTC.

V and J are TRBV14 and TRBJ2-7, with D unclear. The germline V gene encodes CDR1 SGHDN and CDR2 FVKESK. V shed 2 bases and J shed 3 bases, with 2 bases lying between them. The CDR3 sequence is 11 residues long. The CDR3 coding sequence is TGTGCCAGCAGCCAACGCTACGAGCAGTACTTC. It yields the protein CASSQRYEQYF.

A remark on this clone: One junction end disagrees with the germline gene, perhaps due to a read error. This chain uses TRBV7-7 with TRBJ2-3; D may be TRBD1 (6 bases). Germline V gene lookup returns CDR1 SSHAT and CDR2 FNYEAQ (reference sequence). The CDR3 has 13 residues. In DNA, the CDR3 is TGTGCTAGCAGCTTAGTAGGGGGAGATACGCAGTATTTT. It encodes CASSLVGGDTQYF.

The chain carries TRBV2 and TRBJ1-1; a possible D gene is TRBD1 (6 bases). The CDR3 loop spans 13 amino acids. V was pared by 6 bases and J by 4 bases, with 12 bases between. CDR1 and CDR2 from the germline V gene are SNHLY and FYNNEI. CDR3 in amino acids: CASRDSGRTEAFF. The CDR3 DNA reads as TGTGCCAGCAGGGACAGCGGTCGCACTGAAGCTTTCTTT.

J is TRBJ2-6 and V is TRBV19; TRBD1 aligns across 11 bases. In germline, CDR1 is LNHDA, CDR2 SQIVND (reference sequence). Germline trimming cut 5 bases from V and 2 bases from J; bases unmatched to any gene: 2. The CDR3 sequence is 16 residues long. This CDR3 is CASSSGQGAGANVLTF. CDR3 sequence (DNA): TGTGCCAGTAGTTCGGGACAGGGGGCTGGGGCCAACGTCCTGACTTTC.

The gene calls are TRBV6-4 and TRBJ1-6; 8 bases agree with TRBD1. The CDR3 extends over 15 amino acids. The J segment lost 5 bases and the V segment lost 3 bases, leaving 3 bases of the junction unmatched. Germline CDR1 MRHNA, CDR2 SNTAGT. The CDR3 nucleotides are TGTGCCAGCAGTGAGACAGGGGCAAATAATTCACCCCTCCACTTT. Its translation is CASSETGANNSPLHF.

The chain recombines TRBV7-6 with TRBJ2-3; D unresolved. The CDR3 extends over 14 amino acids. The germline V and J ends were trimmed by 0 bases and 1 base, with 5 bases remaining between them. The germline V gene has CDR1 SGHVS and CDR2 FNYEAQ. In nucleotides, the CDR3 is TGTGCCAGCAGCTTAGCAGGAGGCACAGATACGCAGTATTTT. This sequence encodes CASSLAGGTDTQYF.

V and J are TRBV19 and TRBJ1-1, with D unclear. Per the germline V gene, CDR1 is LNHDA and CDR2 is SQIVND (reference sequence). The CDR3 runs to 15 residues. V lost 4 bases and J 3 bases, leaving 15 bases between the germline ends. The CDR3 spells CASSTSYAPDTEAFF. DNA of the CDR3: TGTGCCAGTAGTACCTCTTACGCACCAGACACTGAAGCTTTCTTT.

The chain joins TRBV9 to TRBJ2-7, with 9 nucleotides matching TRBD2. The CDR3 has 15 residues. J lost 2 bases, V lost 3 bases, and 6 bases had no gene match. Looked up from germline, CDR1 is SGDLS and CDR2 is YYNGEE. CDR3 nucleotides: TGTGCCAGCAGCGAAAGCGGGGGGCCCACCTACGAGCAGTACTTC. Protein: CASSESGGPTYEQYF.

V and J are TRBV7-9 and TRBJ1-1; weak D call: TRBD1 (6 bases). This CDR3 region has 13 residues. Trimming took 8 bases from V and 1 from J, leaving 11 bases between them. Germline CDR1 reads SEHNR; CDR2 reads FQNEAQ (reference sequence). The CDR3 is CASFEGENTEAFF. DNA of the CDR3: TGTGCCAGCTTTGAGGGGGAGAACACTGAAGCTTTCTTT.

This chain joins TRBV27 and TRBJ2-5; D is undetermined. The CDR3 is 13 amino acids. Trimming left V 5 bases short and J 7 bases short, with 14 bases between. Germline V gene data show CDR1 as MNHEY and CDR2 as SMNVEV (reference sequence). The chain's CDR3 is CASSPSPPATQYF. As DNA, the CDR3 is TGTGCCAGCAGTCCTAGTCCCCCAGCGACCCAGTACTTC.

CDR3 amino acids: CASSPRATNEKLFF. For the CDR3, the DNA is TGTGCCAGCTCACCGCGTGCAACTAATGAAAAACTGTTTTTT. The chain combines TRBV18 with TRBJ1-4, with unresolved D. CDR3 length equals 14 residues. Trimming pared 3 bases from V and 0 bases from J, leaving 5 bases between. Germline V gene lookup returns CDR1 KGHSH and CDR2 LQKENI.

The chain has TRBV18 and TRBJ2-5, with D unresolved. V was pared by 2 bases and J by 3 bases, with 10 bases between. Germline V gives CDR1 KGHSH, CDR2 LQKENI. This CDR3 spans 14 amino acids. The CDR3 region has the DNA TGTGCCAGCTCACCAATAAGCGCCAAAGAGACCCAGTACTTC. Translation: CASSPISAKETQYF.

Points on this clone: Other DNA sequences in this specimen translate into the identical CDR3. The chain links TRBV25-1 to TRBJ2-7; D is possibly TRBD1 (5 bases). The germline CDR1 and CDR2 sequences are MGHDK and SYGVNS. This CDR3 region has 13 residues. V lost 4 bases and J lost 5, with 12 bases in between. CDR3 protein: CASSGDRGHEQYF. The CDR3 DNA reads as TGTGCCAGCAGTGGGGATAGGGGCCACGAGCAGTACTTC.

CDR3: CASSVATGAGGGAEAFF. The CDR3 DNA follows: TGTGCCAGCAGCGTAGCTACAGGGGCAGGGGGCGGGGCTGAAGCTTTCTTT. This chain connects TRBV9 to TRBJ1-1; 8 positions match TRBD1. The ends lost 0 bases at V and 6 bases at J; junction bases unmatched: 13. The CDR3 has 17 amino acids. CDR1 is SGDLS and CDR2 is YYNGEE in the germline V gene. The entire variable domain, with the rest obtained from reference TRBV9 and TRBJ1-1, is as follows: DSGVTQTPKHLITATGQRVTLRCSPRSGDLSVYWYQQSLDQGLQFLIQYYNGEERAKGNILERFSAQQFPDLHSELNLSSLELGDSALYFCASSVATGAGGGAEAFFGQGTRLTVV.

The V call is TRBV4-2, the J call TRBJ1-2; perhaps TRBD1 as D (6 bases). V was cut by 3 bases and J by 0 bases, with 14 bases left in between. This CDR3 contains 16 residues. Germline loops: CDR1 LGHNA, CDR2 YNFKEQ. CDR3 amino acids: CASSQVRQEANYGYTF. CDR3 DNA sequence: TGTGCCAGCAGCCAGGTTAGACAGGAAGCTAACTATGGCTACACCTTC.

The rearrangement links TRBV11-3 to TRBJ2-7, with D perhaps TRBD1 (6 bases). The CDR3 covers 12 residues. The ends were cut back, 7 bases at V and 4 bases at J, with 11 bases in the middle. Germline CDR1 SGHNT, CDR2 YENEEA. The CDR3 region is CASKGRGYEQYF. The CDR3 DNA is TGTGCCAGCAAAGGCAGGGGTTACGAGCAGTACTTC.